Listed below are T cell receptor beta chains from one sample, sequenced in a study of cytomegalovirus exposure and HLA in healthy donors. Profiled with immunoSEQ multiplex PCR; TCRdb holds only in-frame clones, not every one. The top ten hold 5.5% to 8% of the sample, which has about 130,000 clones, approximately 74% seen once. Sequences were obtained from PBMCs. These receptor sequences come from a male donor in good health and CMV-seronegative. The CDR3 runs from the conserved cysteine through the conserved F or W. A D gene is named only where the DNA matches it firmly.

CDR3aa,v_gene,j_gene,d_gene
CASRTSGNTDTQYF,TRBV5-1,TRBJ2-3,TRBD2
CATSTGVIYNEQFF,TRBV15,TRBJ2-1,NA
CASSVAGRNTGELFF,TRBV7-9,TRBJ2-2,TRBD2
CASSEAQVGGTEAFF,TRBV6-1,TRBJ1-1,NA
CASSSPSEGGSGANVLTF,TRBV11-2,TRBJ2-6,NA
CASSLEAWEGYEQYF,TRBV7-2,TRBJ2-7,TRBD2
CASSFSGPGETQYF,TRBV28,TRBJ2-5,NA
CAWSPGGKETQYF,TRBV30,TRBJ2-5,TRBD2
CASSTGRDPTEAFF,TRBV5-1,TRBJ1-1,NA
CASSLRLVAQGGYTF,TRBV28,TRBJ1-2,NA
CAWSFDRGASPLHF,TRBV30,TRBJ1-6,TRBD1
CASSLVVGARTEAFF,TRBV5-5,TRBJ1-1,NA
CASSLGRGIDTEAFF,TRBV7-9,TRBJ1-1,NA
CASSLRGQDHYGYTF,TRBV13,TRBJ1-2,TRBD1
CAWSVGGVSGNTIYF,TRBV30,TRBJ1-3,NA
CASSSVTGTSGYNEQFF,TRBV11-3,TRBJ2-1,TRBD2
CASSGTGSISGNTIYF,TRBV25-1,TRBJ1-3,NA
CASSRSVARGRNEQFF,TRBV7-2,TRBJ2-1,TRBD1
CASSRRQGDQPQHF,TRBV6-6,TRBJ1-5,TRBD1
CASSLFGQGFHEQYF,TRBV28,TRBJ2-7,TRBD1
CASSTRTSGSLYEQFF,TRBV28,TRBJ2-1,TRBD2
CASSSRGRETEAFF,TRBV27,TRBJ1-1,NA
CSVSGQNYEQYF,TRBV29-1,TRBJ2-7,NA
CASSHLLAAVPGNEQFF,TRBV14,TRBJ2-1,NA
CACGKGHEKLFF,TRBV30,TRBJ1-4,NA
CASRVGGRANEQYF,TRBV28,TRBJ2-7,TRBD2
CASSLAQTYEQYF,TRBV5-1,TRBJ2-7,NA
CASSTKEYRAKDGYTF,TRBV27,TRBJ1-2,NA
CSSSIARDTQYF,TRBV29-1,TRBJ2-3,NA
CASSPGLAGDTDTQYF,TRBV28,TRBJ2-3,TRBD2
CASSPEGLAGGVYEQYF,TRBV18,TRBJ2-7,TRBD2
CASTNTGELFF,TRBV11-3,TRBJ2-2,NA
CASSVDGKGTGELFF,TRBV9,TRBJ2-2,NA
CASSVDREKRNTIYF,TRBV13,TRBJ1-3,TRBD1
CASSETRQNTEAFF,TRBV4-1,TRBJ1-1,NA
CASSLDRGLTNQPQHF,TRBV7-8,TRBJ1-5,TRBD1
CASTPPRGKQYF,TRBV28,TRBJ2-7,NA
CASSSFRGELFF,TRBV18,TRBJ2-2,NA
CAHATSLNEKLFF,TRBV30,TRBJ1-4,NA
CASSSRGGARWEKLFF,TRBV6-5,TRBJ1-4,NA
CASSESDRVYGYTF,TRBV6-1,TRBJ1-2,TRBD1
CASSPSSGGTPYEQYF,TRBV5-4,TRBJ2-7,NA
CASGQGGNSPLHF,TRBV5-1,TRBJ1-6,TRBD1